This is a list of T cell receptor beta chains from one sample in a study of CD8 T cells in Susac syndrome. TCRdb used MiXCR to reprocess the immunoSEQ multiplex PCR reads, holding one entry per CDR3 protein. The table lists 170,000 or so distinct CDR3 sequences, under 95% of them singletons, with under 0.095% in the top ten. Sequenced input: CD4+ T cells from PBMCs. All receptors come from a human donor with multiple sclerosis. The CDR3 runs from the conserved cysteine through the conserved F or W. The D gene is left open where the match is weak. Some rows have no size entry. The others give once, few or many, or a class for an expanded clone.

TRBJ2-5 | . | TRBV20-1 | . | CSVPGLGGQETQYF | TGCAGTGTCCCTGGCCTGGGGGGCCAAGAGACCCAGTACTTC
TRBJ2-1 | TRBD2 | TRBV29-1 | . | CSGAGLEFNEQFF | TGCAGCGGTGCGGGACTAGAGTTCAATGAGCAGTTCTTC
TRBJ1-5 | . | TRBV28 | . | CASSFSRARIGPQHF | TGTGCCAGCAGTTTCTCCAGGGCGCGTATTGGGCCCCAGCATTTT
TRBJ2-1 | . | TRBV11-2 | . | CASSLSAGSYNEQFF | TGTGCCAGCAGCTTGTCAGCGGGCTCCTACAATGAGCAGTTCTTC
TRBJ1-1 | TRBD1 | TRBV7-2 | . | CASTPGQEFEAFF | TGTGCCAGCACCCCAGGACAGGAGTTTGAAGCTTTCTTT
TRBJ1-5 | . | TRBV4-3 | . | CASSQDHQGNQPQHF | TGCGCCAGCAGCCAAGATCATCAGGGCAATCAGCCCCAGCATTTT
TRBJ1-2 | TRBD1 | TRBV7-2 | . | CASSLTGQGYGYTF | TGTGCCAGCAGCTTGACGGGACAGGGCTATGGCTACACCTTC
TRBJ2-4 | . | TRBV6-6 | few | CASSYSRGAKNIQYF | TGTGCCAGCAGTTACTCTCGGGGGGCCAAAAACATTCAGTACTTC
TRBJ1-2 | . | TRBV12-5 | . | CASGLSGLYGYTF | TGTGCTAGTGGTTTGTCCGGTTTGTATGGCTACACCTTC
TRBJ2-7 | . | TRBV20-1 | . | CSATLPGEHLYEQYF | TGCAGTGCGACCCTCCCGGGTGAACATCTCTACGAGCAGTACTTC
TRBJ2-2 | TRBD2 | TRBV6-2/TRBV6-3 | . | CASSPVAGGAGELFF | TGTGCCAGCAGTCCAGTAGCGGGGGGGGCCGGGGAGCTGTTTTTT
TRBJ2-7 | . | TRBV25-1 | . | CASRPSGPAEQYF | TGTGCCAGCAGACCCTCGGGCCCCGCCGAGCAGTACTTC
TRBJ2-3 | . | TRBV6-1 | . | CASSGGHRGADTQYF | TGTGCCAGCAGCGGGGGACACCGGGGGGCAGATACGCAGTATTTT
TRBJ2-7 | . | TRBV7-2 | . | CASSFSLGIGYEQYF | TGTGCCAGCAGCTTTAGCCTAGGAATTGGCTACGAGCAGTACTTC
TRBJ1-2 | . | TRBV4-1 | . | CASSRPLAGLNYGYTF | TGCGCCAGCAGCCGGCCCCTGGCAGGACTTAACTATGGCTACACCTTC
TRBJ1-6 | . | TRBV10-2 | . | CASSEQDRSPLHF | TGCGCCAGCAGTGAGCAAGACCGGTCACCCCTCCACTTT
TRBJ2-1 | TRBD2 | TRBV4-2 | . | CASSPGLGLAGGSYNEQFF | TGTGCCAGCAGCCCGGGACTGGGACTAGCGGGGGGATCCTACAATGAGCAGTTCTTC
TRBJ2-1 | . | TRBV11-1 | . | CASSLAADPQGDEQFF | TGTGCCAGCAGCTTAGCTGCCGACCCCCAGGGCGATGAGCAGTTCTTC
TRBJ1-6 | . | TRBV28 | . | CASSLALTGSNSPLHF | TGTGCCAGCAGCTTAGCACTGACAGGAAGCAATTCACCCCTCCACTTT
TRBJ2-1 | . | TRBV5-1 | once | CASSLRVFRGDEQFF | TGCGCCAGCAGCCTGAGGGTTTTTAGAGGGGATGAGCAGTTCTTC
TRBJ2-5 | TRBD1 | TRBV2 | . | CASSEGDRAETQYF | TGTGCCAGCAGTGAGGGGGACAGGGCCGAGACCCAGTACTTC
TRBJ2-5 | . | TRBV24-1 | . | CATSDLRRERETQYF | TGTGCCACCAGTGATTTGCGACGGGAGAGAGAGACCCAGTACTTC
TRBJ1-5 | . | TRBV20-1 | once | CSAGPEPQHF | TGCAGTGCTGGGCCGGAGCCCCAGCATTTT
TRBJ2-5 | . | TRBV3-1 | . | CASSQAGRLETQYF | TGTGCCAGCAGCCAAGCCGGGCGCCTAGAGACCCAGTACTTC
TRBJ2-3 | TRBD1 | TRBV2 | . | CASRPAGGGHGDTQYF | TGTGCCAGCAGGCCTGCAGGGGGCGGGCATGGAGATACGCAGTATTTT
TRBJ1-1 | . | TRBV18 | . | CASSPGQQNTEAFF | TGTGCCAGCTCACCAGGACAGCAGAACACTGAAGCTTTCTTT
TRBJ2-1 | TRBD1 | TRBV5-1 | once | CASSMDRGPEQFF | TGCGCCAGCAGCATGGACAGGGGGCCTGAGCAGTTCTTC
TRBJ2-1 | TRBD2 | TRBV20-1 | . | CSSTSGVHNEQFF | TGCAGTTCGACTAGCGGAGTTCACAATGAGCAGTTCTTC
TRBJ2-2 | TRBD1 | TRBV18 | . | CASSPRTGSLYTGELFF | TGTGCCAGCTCACCTCGGACAGGGAGTTTATACACCGGGGAGCTGTTTTTT
TRBJ1-5 | . | TRBV3-1 | . | CASSLGYQPQHF | TGTGCCAGCAGCCTAGGGTATCAGCCCCAGCATTTT
TRBJ1-3 | . | TRBV15 | . | CATSRVDVYSGNTIYF | TGTGCCACCAGCAGAGTAGACGTATACTCTGGAAACACCATATATTTT
TRBJ2-2 | . | TRBV28 | . | CASSTRANTGELFF | TGTGCCAGCAGTACCCGGGCGAACACCGGGGAGCTGTTTTTT
TRBJ2-7 | . | TRBV7-2 | . | CASSGVGYEQYF | TGTGCCAGCAGCGGGGTAGGTTACGAGCAGTACTTC
TRBJ1-1 | . | TRBV7-3 | . | CASSPAPGYPEAFF | TGTGCCAGCAGCCCCGCGCCCGGGTACCCTGAAGCTTTCTTT
TRBJ1-6 | . | TRBV9 | . | CASSVVGSTPPLHF | TGTGCCAGCAGCGTAGTAGGGAGCACCCCACCCCTCCACTTT
TRBJ2-5 | TRBD2 | TRBV28 | . | CASSFGTSGGLETQYF | TGTGCCAGCAGTTTTGGGACTAGCGGGGGGTTGGAGACCCAGTACTTC
TRBJ2-5 | TRBD1 | TRBV29-1 | once | CSVKQGAEETQYF | TGCAGCGTGAAACAGGGGGCGGAAGAGACCCAGTACTTC
TRBJ1-1 | . | TRBV6-2/TRBV6-3 | once | CASLPGGAGAEAFF | TGTGCCAGCCTACCGGGGGGCGCGGGCGCTGAAGCTTTCTTT
TRBJ2-5 | TRBD2 | TRBV11-2 | . | CASSSGLAGQGQYF | TGTGCCAGCAGCTCGGGACTAGCGGGCCAAGGACAGTACTTC
TRBJ2-7 | TRBD2 | TRBV12-3/TRBV12-4 | . | CASSFERGSSYEQYF | TGTGCCAGCAGTTTCGAGCGGGGGAGCTCCTACGAGCAGTACTTC
TRBJ2-3 | . | TRBV18 | . | CASSPPGDPADTQYF | TGTGCCAGCTCACCTCCAGGGGATCCTGCCGATACGCAGTATTTT
TRBJ2-1 | . | TRBV9 | . | CASSARDIWSNEQFF | TGTGCCAGCAGCGCGAGGGACATCTGGAGCAATGAGCAGTTCTTC
TRBJ2-5 | TRBD2 | TRBV7-2 | . | CASSSGTTGWETQYF | TGTGCCAGCAGCTCCGGGACTACGGGTTGGGAGACCCAGTACTTC
TRBJ1-5 | TRBD1 | TRBV9 | . | CASSPTQSRGVWPQHF | TGTGCCAGCAGCCCAACCCAGTCCAGGGGGGTATGGCCCCAGCATTTT
TRBJ2-5 | . | TRBV3-1 | once | CASSQGEGVETQYF | TGTGCCAGCAGCCAAGGGGAGGGGGTGGAGACCCAGTACTTC
TRBJ2-7 | . | TRBV10-1 | . | CASSGPGTPDEQYF | TGCGCCAGCAGTGGACCCGGGACTCCGGACGAGCAGTACTTC
TRBJ1-4 | . | TRBV6-5 | . | CASSYSGATTNEKLFF | TGTGCCAGCAGTTACTCCGGGGCCACAACTAATGAAAAACTGTTTTTT
TRBJ2-2 | TRBD2 | TRBV2 | . | CASSEVGSGGLAGELFF | TGTGCCAGCAGTGAAGTGGGTAGCGGGGGGTTGGCCGGGGAGCTGTTTTTT
TRBJ1-1 | . | TRBV28 | . | CASNTPGGTEAFF | TGTGCCAGCAATACTCCTGGGGGGACTGAAGCTTTCTTT
TRBJ2-5 | TRBD1 | TRBV20-1 | . | CSASGTGSQETQYF | TGCAGTGCTAGCGGGACAGGGAGCCAAGAGACCCAGTACTTC
TRBJ1-2 | TRBD1 | TRBV6-1 | . | CASSGDRYGYTF | TGTGCCAGCAGTGGGGACAGATATGGCTACACCTTC
TRBJ1-1 | . | TRBV11-2 | . | CASSSGKRGTEAFF | TGTGCCAGCAGCTCGGGGAAACGGGGCACTGAAGCTTTCTTT
TRBJ2-7 | TRBD1 | TRBV28 | . | CASSLVGQGREQYF | TGTGCCAGCAGTTTAGTGGGACAGGGGAGAGAGCAGTACTTC
TRBJ1-4 | TRBD1 | TRBV27 | . | CASSRTGGWEKLFF | TGTGCCAGCAGTCGAACAGGGGGCTGGGAAAAACTGTTTTTT
TRBJ2-1 | . | TRBV7-8 | . | CASSLDPSYNEQFF | TGTGCCAGCAGCTTAGACCCTAGTTACAATGAGCAGTTCTTC